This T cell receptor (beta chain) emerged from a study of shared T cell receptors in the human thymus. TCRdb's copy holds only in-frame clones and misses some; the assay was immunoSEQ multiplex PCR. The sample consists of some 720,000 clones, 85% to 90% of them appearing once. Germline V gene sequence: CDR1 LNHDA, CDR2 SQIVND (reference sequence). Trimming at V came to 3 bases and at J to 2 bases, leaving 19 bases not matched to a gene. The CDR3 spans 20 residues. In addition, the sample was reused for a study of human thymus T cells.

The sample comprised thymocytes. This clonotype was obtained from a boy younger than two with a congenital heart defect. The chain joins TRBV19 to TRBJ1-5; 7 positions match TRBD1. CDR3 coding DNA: TGTGCCAGTAGTATTCCCACCCCGGGACAGCTAAGCAATGGCAATCAGCCCCAGCATTTT. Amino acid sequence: CASSIPTPGQLSNGNQPQHF.